One T cell receptor beta chain is described in this entry. The CDR3 consists of 13 residues. The germline CDR1 and CDR2 sequences are LNHDA and SQIVND (reference sequence). Trimming shortened V by 5 bases and J by 8 bases, and 12 bases separated the two germline ends. It was with unique molecular identifiers that the TCRbeta library was prepared. One entry per CDR3 protein results from TCRdb running MiXCR on the PCR reads. The sample includes about 300,000 distinct CDR3 sequences, around 10% of them seen just once. The source of the sample is a study of T-cell reconstitution after alpha-beta-depleted transplantation in children.

This rearrangement joins TRBV19 to TRBJ2-2; D uncertain. The origin of this receptor is a boy under three years old with acute myeloid leukemia, due to receive a stem cell transplant. The specimen comprised PBMCs, sampled before TCRalphabeta/CD19-depleted stem cell transplant. The CDR3 reads CASSGPSLGELFF. Here the CDR3 DNA reads TGTGCCAGTAGTGGTCCCTCATTGGGGGAGCTGTTTTTT.